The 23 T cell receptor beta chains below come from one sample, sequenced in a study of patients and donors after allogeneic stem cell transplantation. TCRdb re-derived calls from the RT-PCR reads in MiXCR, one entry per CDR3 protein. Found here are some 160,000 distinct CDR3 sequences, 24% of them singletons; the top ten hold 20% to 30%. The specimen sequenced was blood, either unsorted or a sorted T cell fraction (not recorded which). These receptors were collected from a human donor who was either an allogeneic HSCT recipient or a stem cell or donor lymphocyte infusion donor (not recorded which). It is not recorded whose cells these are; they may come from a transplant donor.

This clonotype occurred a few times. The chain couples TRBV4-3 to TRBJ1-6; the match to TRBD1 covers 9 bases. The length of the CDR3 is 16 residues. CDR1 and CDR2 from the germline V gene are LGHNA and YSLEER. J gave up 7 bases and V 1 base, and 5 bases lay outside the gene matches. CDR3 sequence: CASSQAPDRGNSPLHF. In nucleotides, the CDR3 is TGCGCCAGCAGCCAAGCCCCCGACAGGGGGAATTCACCCCTCCACTTT.

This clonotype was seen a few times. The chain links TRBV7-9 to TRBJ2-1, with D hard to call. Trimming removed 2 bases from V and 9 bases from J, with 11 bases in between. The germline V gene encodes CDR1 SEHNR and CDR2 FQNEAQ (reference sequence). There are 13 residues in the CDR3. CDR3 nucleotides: TGTGCCAGCAGCTTACGGTTGAGGAGTGAGCAGTTCTTC. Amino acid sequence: CASSLRLRSEQFF.

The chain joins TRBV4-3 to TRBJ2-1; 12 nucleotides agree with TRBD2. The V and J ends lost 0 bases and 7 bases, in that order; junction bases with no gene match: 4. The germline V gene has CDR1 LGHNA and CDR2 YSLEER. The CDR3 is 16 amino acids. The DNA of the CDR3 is TGCGCCAGCAGCCAAGACCCTAGCGGGAGGGGTAATGAGCAGTTCTTC. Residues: CASSQDPSGRGNEQFF.

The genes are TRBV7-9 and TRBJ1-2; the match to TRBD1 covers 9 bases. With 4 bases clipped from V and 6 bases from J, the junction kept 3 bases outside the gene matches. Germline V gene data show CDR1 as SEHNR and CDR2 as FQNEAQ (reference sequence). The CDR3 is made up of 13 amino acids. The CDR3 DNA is TGTGCCAGCAGCTGGGGACAGGGTAATGGCTACACCTTC. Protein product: CASSWGQGNGYTF.

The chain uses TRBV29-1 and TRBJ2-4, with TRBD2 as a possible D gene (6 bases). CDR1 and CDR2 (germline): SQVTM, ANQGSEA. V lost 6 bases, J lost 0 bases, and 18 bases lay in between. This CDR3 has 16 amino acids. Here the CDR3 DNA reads TGCAGCGTCAGGCGGAGAAGGGGACTAGCCAAAAACATTCAGTACTTC. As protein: CSVRRRRGLAKNIQYF.

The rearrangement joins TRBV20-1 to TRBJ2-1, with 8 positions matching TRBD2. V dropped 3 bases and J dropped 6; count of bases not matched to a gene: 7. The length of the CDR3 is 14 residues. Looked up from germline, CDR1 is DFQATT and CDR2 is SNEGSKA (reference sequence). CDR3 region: CSASQRGYANEQFF. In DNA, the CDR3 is TGCAGTGCTAGTCAGCGGGGGTATGCCAATGAGCAGTTCTTC.

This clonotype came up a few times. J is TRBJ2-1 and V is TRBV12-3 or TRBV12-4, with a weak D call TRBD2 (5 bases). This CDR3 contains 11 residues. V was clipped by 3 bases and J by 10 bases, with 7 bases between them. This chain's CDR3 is CASSLGEEQFF. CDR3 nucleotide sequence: TGTGCCAGCAGTTTGGGAGAGGAGCAGTTCTTC.

CDR3 sequence reads: CASSLDYKDGGDNEQFF. The CDR3 DNA sequence: TGCGCCAGCAGCTTGGATTATAAGGATGGAGGGGACAATGAGCAGTTCTTC. This rearrangement joins TRBV5-1 to TRBJ2-1; D may be TRBD2 (6 bases). The V and J ends lost 0 bases and 5 bases respectively, with 18 bases between them. Germline CDR1 is SGHRS and CDR2 is YFSETQ. CDR3 length: 17 amino acids.

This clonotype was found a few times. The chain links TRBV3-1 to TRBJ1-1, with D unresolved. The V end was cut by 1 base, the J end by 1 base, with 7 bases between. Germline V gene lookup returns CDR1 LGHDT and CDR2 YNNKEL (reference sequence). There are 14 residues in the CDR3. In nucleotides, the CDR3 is TGTGCCAGCAGCCAAGCTTACGGGAACACTGAAGCTTTCTTT. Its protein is CASSQAYGNTEAFF.

CDR3 in DNA: TGTGCCAGCAATCTGTTCGGACAGGGGGCCATCGAGCAGTACTTC. It encodes CASNLFGQGAIEQYF. The rearrangement uses TRBV6-6 and TRBJ2-7, with 11 positions matching TRBD1. The germline V gene has CDR1 MNHNY and CDR2 SVGAGI (reference sequence). This CDR3 is 15 amino acids long. V shed 7 bases and J 6 bases; nucleotides not matched to a gene: 11.

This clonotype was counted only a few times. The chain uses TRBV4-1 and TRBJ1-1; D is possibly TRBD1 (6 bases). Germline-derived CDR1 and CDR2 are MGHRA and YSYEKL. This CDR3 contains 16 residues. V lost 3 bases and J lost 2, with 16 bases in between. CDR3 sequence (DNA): TGCGCCAGCAGCCACAACAGGGCCAAGAGAAACACTGAAGCTTTCTTT. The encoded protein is CASSHNRAKRNTEAFF.

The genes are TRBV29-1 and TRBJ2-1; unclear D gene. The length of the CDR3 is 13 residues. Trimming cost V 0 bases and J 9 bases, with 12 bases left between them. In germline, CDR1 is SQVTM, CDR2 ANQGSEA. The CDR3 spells CSVEDGSNGEQFF. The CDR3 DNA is TGCAGCGTTGAAGATGGGTCGAACGGTGAGCAGTTCTTC.

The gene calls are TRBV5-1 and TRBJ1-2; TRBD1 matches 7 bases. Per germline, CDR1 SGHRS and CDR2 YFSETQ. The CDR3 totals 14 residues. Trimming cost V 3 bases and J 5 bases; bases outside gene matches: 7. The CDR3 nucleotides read TGCGCCAGCAGCTCCGGGACAGAACCTTATGGCTACACCTTC. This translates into CASSSGTEPYGYTF.

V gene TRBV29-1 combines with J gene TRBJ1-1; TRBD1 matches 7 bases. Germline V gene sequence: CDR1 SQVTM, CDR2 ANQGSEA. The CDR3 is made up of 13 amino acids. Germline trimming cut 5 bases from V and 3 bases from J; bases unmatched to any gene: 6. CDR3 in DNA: TGCAGCGTTATGACAGGGATGGACACTGAAGCTTTCTTT. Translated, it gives CSVMTGMDTEAFF.

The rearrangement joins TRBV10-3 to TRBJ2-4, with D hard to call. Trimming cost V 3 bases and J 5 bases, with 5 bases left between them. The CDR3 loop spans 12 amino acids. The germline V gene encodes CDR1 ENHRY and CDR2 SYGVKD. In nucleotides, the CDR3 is TGTGCCATCAGTGACGGTCAAAACATTCAGTACTTC. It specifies CAISDGQNIQYF.

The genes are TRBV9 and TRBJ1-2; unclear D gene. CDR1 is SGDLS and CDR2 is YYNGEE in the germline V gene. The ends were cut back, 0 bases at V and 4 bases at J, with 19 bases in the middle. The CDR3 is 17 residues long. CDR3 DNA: TGTGCCAGCAGCGTAGCCCCGTGGCAGGACCCTTCCTATGGCTACACCTTC. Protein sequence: CASSVAPWQDPSYGYTF.

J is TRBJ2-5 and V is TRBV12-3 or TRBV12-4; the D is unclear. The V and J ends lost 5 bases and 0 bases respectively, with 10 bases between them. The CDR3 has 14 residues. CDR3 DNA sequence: TGTGCCAGCAGTCCCCGACGGGACCAAGAGACCCAGTACTTC. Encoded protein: CASSPRRDQETQYF.

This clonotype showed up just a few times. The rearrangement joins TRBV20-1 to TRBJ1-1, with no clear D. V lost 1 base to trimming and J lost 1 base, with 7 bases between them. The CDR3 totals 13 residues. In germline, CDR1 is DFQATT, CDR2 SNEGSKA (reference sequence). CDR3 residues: CSARGPGNTEAFF. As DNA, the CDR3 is TGCAGTGCTAGAGGGCCAGGGAACACTGAAGCTTTCTTT.

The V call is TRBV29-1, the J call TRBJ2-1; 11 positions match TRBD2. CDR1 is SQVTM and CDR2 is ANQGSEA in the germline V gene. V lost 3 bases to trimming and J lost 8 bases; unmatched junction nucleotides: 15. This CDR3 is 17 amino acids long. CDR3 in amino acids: CSVEPGLAGGLLDEQFF. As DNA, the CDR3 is TGCAGCGTTGAGCCCGGGCTAGCGGGAGGACTTTTGGATGAGCAGTTCTTC.

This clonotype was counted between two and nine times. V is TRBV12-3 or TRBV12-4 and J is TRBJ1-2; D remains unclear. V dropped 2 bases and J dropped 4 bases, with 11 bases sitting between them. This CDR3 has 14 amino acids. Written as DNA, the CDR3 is TGTGCCAGCAGTTTATTTGGAGGGCTCTATGGCTACACCTTC. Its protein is CASSLFGGLYGYTF.

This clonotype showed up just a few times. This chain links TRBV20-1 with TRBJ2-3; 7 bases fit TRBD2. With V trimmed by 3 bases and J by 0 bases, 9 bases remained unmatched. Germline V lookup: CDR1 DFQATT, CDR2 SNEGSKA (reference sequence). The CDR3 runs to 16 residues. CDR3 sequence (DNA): TGCAGTGCTAGTAAGACTAGCACCACTAGCACAGATACGCAGTATTTT. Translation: CSASKTSTTSTDTQYF.

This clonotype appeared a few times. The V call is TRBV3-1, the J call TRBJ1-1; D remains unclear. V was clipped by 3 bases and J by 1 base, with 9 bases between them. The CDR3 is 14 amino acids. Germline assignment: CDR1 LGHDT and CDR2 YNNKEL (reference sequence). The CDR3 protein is CASSQRGENTEAFF. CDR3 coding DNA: TGTGCCAGCAGCCAGAGAGGAGAGAACACTGAAGCTTTCTTT. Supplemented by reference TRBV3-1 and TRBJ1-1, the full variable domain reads DTAVSQTPKYLVTQMGNDKSIKCEQNLGHDTMYWYKQDSKKFLKIMFSYNNKELIINETVPNRFSPKSPDKAHLNLHINSLELGDSAVYFCASSQRGENTEAFFGQGTRLTVV.

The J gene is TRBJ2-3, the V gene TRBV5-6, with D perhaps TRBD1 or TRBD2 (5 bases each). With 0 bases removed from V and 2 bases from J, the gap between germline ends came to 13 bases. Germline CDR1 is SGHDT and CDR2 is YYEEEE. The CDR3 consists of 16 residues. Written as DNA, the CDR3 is TGTGCCAGCAGCTTGGAAAGGGGCGGGCACACAGATACGCAGTATTTT. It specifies CASSLERGGHTDTQYF.